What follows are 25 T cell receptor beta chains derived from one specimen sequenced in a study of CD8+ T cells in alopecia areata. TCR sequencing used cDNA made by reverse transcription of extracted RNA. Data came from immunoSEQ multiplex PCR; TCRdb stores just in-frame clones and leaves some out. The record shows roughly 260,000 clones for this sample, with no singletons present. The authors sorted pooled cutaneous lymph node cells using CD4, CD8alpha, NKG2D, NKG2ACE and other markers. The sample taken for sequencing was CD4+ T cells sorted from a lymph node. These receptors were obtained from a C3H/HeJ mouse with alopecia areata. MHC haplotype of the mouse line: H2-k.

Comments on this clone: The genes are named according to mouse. The CDR3 region is CASSFWDREDTQYF. CDR3 bases read: TGTGCCAGCAGTTTCTGGGACAGGGAAGAC. This chain links TRBV14 with TRBJ2-5; 9 bases agree with TRBD1. The CDR3 end falls 4 residues outside the read, so it is completed with the germline J gene. The CDR3 contains 14 residues. Germline CDR1 and CDR2: SGHDT and FRDEAV.

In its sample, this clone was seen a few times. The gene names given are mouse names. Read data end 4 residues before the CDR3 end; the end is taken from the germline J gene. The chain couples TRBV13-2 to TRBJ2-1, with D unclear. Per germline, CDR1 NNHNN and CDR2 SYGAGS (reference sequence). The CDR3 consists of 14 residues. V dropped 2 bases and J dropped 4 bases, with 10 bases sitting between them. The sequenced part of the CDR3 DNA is TGTGCCAGCGGTGAGAGATGGTCGTATGCT. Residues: CASGERWSYA. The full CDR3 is CASGERWSYAEQFF.

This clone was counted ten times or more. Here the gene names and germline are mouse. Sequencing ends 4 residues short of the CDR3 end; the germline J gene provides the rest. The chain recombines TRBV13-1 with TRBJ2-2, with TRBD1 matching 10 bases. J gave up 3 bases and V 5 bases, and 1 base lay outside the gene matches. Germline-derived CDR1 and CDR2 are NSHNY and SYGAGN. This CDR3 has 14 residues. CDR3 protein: CASRGQGDTGQLYF. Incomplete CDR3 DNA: TGTGCCAGCAGAGGACAGGGGGACACCGGG.

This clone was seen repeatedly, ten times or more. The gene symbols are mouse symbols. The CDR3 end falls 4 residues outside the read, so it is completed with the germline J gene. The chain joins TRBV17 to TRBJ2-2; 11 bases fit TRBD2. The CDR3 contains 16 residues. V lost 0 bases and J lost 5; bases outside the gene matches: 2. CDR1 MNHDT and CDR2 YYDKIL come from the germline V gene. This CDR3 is CASSRDGDWGTGQLYF. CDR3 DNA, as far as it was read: TGTGCTAGCAGTAGAGATGGGGACTGGGGGACCGGG.

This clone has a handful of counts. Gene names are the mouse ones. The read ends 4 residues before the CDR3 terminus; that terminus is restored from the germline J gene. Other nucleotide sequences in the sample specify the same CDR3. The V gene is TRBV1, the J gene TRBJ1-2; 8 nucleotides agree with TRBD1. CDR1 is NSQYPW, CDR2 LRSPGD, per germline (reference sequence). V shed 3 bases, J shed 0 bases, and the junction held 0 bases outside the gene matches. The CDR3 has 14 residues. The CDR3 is CTCSAGQANSDYTF. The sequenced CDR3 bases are TGCACCTGCAGTGCGGGACAGGCAAACTCC.

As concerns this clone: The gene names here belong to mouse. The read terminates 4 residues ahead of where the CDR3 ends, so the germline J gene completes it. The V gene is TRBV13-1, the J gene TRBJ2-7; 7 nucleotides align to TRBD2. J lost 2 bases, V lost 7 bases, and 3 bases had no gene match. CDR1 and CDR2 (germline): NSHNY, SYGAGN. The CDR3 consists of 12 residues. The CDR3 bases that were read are TGTGCCAGCTCTCTGGGGGCCTAT. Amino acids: CASSLGAY. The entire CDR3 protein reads CASSLGAYEQYF.

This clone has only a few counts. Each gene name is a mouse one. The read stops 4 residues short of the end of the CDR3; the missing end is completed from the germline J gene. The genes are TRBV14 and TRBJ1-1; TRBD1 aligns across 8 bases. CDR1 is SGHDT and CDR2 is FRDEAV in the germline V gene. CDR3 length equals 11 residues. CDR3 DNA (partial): TGTGCCAGCAAGGACAGGGCA. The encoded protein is CASKDRA. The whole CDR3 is CASKDRAEVFF. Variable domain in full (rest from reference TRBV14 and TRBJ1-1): EAGVTQSPRYAVLQEGQAVSFWCDPISGHDTLYWYQQPRDQGPQLLVYFRDEAVIDNSQLPSDRFSAVRPKGTNSTLKIQSAKQGDTATYLCASKDRAEVFFGKGTRLTVV.

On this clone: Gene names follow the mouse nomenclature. The CDR3 here is CASAGGAREVFF. The CDR3 bases that were read are TGTGCCAGCGCTGGGGGGGCGCGA. The chain is built from TRBV13-1 and TRBJ1-1; D might be TRBD1 (6 bases). The CDR3 end lies 4 residues beyond the end of the read and is filled in from the germline J gene. Germline V lookup: CDR1 NSHNY, CDR2 SYGAGN. The CDR3 extends over 12 amino acids.

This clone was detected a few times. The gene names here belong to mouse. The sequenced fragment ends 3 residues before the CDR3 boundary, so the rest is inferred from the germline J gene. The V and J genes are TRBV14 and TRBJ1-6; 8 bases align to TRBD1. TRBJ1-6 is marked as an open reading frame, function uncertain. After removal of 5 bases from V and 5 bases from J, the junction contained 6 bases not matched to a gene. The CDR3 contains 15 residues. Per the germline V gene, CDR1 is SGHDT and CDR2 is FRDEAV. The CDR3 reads CASSPWDRNNSPLYF. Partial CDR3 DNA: TGTGCCAGCAGCCCCTGGGACAGGAATAATTCGCCC.

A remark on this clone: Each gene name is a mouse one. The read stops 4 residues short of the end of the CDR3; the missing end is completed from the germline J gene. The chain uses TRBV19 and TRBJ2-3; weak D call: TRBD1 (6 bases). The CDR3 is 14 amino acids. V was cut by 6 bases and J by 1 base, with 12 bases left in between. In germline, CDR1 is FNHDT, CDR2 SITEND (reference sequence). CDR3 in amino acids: CASTRPGGAETLYF. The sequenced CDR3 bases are TGTGCCAGCACCCGGCCAGGGGGTGCAGAA.

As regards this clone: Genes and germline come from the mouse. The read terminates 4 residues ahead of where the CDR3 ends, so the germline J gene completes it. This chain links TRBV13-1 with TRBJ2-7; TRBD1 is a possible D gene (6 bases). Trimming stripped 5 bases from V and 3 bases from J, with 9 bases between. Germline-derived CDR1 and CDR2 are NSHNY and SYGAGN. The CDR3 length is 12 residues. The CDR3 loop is CASSRTDYEQYF. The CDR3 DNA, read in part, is TGTGCCAGCAGCCGGACAGACTAT.

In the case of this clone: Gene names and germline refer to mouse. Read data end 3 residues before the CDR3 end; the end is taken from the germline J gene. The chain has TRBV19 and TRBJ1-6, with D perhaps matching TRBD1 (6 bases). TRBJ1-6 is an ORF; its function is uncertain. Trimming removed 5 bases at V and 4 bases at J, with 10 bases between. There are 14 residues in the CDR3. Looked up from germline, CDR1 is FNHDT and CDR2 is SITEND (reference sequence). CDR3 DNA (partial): TGTGCCAGCAGCCAGGGACATTATAATTCGCCC. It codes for CASSQGHYNSP. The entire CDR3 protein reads CASSQGHYNSPLYF.

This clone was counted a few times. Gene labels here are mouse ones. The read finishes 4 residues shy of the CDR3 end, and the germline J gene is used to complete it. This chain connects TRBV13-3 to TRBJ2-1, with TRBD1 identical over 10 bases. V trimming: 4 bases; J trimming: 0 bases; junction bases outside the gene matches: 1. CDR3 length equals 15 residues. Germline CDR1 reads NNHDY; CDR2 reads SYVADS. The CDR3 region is CASSRTGGNYAEQFF. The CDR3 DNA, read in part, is TGTGCCAGCAGTCGGACAGGGGGTAACTATGCT.

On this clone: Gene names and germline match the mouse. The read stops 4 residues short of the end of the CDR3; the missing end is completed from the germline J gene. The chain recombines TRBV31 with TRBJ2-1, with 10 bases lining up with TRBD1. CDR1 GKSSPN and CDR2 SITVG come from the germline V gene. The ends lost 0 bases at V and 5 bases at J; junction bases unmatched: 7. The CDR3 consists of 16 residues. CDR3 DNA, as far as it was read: TGTGCCTGGAGTCTTAGGACAGGGGGGTTCGATGCT. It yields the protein CAWSLRTGGFDA. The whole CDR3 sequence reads CAWSLRTGGFDAEQFF.

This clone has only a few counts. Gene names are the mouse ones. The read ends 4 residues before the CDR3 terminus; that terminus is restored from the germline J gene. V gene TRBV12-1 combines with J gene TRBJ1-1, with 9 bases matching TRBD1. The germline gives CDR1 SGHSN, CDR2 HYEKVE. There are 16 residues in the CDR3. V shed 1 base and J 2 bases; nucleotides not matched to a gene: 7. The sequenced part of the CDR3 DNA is TGTGCCAGCTCTCTTCCAAGACAGGGGGATAACACA. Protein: CASSLPRQGDNT. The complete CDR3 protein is CASSLPRQGDNTEVFF.

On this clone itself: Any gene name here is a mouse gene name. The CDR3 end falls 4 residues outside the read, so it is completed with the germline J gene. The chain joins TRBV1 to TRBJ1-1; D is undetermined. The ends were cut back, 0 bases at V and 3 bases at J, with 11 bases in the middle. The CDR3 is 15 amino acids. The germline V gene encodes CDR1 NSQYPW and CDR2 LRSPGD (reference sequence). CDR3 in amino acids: CTCSADPGRDTEVFF. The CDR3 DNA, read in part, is TGCACCTGCAGTGCAGATCCTGGGAGGGACACA.

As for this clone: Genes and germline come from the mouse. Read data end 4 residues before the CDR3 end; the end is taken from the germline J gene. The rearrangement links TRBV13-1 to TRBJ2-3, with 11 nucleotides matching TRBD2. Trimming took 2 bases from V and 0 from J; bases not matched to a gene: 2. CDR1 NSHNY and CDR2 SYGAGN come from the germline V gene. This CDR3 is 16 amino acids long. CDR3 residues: CASSETGGASAETLYF. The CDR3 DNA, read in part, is TGTGCCAGCAGTGAAACTGGGGGGGCTAGTGCAGAA.

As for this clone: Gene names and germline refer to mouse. The CDR3 sequence is CASSFGQGYAEQFF. The CDR3 bases that were read are TGTGCCAGCAGTTTTGGACAGGGTTATGCT. The gene calls are TRBV14 and TRBJ2-1; 8 positions agree with TRBD1. The read halts 4 residues ahead of the CDR3 end, with the missing end drawn from the germline J gene. J gave up 4 bases and V 2 bases, and 2 bases lay outside the gene matches. In germline, CDR1 is SGHDT, CDR2 FRDEAV. This CDR3 comprises 14 residues. The complete variable domain, with remaining parts taken from reference TRBV14 and TRBJ2-1, reads EAGVTQSPRYAVLQEGQAVSFWCDPISGHDTLYWYQQPRDQGPQLLVYFRDEAVIDNSQLPSDRFSAVRPKGTNSTLKIQSAKQGDTATYLCASSFGQGYAEQFFGPGTRLTVL.

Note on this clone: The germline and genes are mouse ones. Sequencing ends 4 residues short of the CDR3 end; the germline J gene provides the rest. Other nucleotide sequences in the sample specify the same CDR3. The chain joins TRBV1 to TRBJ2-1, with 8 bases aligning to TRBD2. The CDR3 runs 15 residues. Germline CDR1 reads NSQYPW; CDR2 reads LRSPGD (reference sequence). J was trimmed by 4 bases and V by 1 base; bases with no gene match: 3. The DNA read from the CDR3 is TGCACCTGCAGTGCAGGGGCTGGGGGGTATGCT. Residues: CTCSAGAGGYA. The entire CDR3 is CTCSAGAGGYAEQFF.

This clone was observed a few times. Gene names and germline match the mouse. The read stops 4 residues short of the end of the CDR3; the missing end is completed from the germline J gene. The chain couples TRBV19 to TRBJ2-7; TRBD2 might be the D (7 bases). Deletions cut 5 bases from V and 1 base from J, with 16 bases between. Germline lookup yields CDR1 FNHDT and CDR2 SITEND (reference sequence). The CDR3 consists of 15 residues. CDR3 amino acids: CASRSLGGDSYEQYF. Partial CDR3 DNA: TGTGCCAGCAGATCTTTAGGGGGGGATTCCTAT.

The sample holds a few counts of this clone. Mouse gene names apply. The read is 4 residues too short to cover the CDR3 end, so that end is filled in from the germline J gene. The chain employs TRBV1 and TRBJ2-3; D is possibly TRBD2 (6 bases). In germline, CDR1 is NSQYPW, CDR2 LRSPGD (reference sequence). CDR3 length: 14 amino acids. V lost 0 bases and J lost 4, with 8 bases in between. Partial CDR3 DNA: TGCACCTGCAGTGCAGATTGGGGGACAGAA. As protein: CTCSADWGTE. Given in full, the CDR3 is CTCSADWGTETLYF.

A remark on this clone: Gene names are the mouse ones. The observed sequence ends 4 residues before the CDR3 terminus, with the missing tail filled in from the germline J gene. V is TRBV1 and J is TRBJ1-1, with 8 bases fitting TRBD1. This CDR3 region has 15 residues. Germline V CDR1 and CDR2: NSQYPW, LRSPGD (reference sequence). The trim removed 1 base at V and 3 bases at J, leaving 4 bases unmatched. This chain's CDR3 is CTCSAATGVDTEVFF. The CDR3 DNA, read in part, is TGCACCTGCAGTGCAGCGACAGGGGTGGACACA.

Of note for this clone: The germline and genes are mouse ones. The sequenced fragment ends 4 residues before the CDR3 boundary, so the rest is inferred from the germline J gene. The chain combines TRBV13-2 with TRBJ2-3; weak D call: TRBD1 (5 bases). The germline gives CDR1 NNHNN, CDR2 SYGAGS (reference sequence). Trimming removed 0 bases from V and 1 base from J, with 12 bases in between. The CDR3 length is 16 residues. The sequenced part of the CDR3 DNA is TGTGCCAGCGGTGATGCAGGCAGGGCCGGTGCAGAA. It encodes CASGDAGRAGAE. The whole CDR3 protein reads CASGDAGRAGAETLYF.

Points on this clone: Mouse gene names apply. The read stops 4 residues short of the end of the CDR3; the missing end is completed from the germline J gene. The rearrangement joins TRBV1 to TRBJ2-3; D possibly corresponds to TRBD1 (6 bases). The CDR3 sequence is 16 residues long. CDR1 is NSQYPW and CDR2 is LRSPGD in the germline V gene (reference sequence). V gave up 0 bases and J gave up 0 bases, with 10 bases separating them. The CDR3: CTCSADGTTSAETLYF. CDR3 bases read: TGCACCTGCAGTGCAGATGGGACAACTAGTGCAGAA.

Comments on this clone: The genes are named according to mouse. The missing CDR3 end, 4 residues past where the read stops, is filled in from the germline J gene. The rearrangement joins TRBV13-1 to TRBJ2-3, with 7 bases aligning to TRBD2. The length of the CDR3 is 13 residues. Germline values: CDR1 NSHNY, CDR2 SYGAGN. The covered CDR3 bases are TGTGCCAGCAGTGCCCGACTGGGAGAA. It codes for CASSARLGE. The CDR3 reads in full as CASSARLGETLYF.